This TCR beta chain was retrieved from a study of blood T cell repertoires in COVID-19. Study context: COVID-19 samples collected from the United States, Italy and Spain covered acute and convalescent phases. T cells, B-cell-depleted T cells, or PBMCs supplied cDNA or gDNA.

In the original workflow: It was from reference gene primer amplification that nucleated cell counts were estimated. Some clones are missing from TCRdb's copy, which holds only in-frame ones; the method was immunoSEQ multiplex PCR. The DNA gave D and trimming, while V, J and clone size come from that table. This table holds 95,000 to 110,000 clones, around nine tenths found once. Sample: peripheral blood. The sequence derives from a man aged 50 or older in a cohort sampled during active COVID-19.

The DNA for the CDR3 is TGTGCCAGCAGCTTAATACAGGGACAAAATACGCAGTATTTT. This translates into CASSLIQGQNTQYF. The chain joins TRBV11-2 to TRBJ2-3, with a weak D call TRBD1 (6 bases). The CDR3 is 14 residues long. Germline CDR1 SGHAT, CDR2 FQNNGV. V was shortened by 2 bases and J by 7 bases, with 13 bases between the two germline ends.